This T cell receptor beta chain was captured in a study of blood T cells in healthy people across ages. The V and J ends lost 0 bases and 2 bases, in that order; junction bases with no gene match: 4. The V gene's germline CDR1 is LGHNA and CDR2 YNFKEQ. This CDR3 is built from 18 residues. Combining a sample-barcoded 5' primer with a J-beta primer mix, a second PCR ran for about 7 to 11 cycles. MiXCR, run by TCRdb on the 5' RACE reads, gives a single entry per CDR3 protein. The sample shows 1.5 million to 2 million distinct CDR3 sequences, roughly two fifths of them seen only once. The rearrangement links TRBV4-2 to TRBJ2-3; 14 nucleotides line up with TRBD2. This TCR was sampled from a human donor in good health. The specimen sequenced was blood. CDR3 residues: CASSQDGLAGGLTDTQYF. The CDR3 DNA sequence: TGTGCCAGCAGCCAAGATGGACTAGCGGGGGGCCTCACAGATACGCAGTATTTT.